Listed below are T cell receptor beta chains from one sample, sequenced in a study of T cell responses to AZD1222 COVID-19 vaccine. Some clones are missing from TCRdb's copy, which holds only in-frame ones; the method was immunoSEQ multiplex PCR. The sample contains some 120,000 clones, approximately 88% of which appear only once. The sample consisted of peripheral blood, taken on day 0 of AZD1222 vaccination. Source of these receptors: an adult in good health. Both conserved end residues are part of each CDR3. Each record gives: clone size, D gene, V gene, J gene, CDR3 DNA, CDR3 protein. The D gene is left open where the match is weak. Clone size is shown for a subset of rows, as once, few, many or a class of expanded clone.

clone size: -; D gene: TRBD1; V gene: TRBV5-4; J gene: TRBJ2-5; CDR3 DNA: TGTGCCAGCAGCTTGACAGGGGCCCCAGGGGAGACCCAGTACTTC; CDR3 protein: CASSLTGAPGETQYF
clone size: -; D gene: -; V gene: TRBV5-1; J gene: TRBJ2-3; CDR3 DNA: TGCGCCAGCAGCTTGGCTGCGGGGAGCACAGATACGCAGTATTTT; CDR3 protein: CASSLAAGSTDTQYF
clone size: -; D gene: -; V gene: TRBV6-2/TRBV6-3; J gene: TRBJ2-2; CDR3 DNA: TGTGCCAGCAGTTTCATCAGGGGAGGCGGGGAGCTGTTTTTT; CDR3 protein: CASSFIRGGGELFF
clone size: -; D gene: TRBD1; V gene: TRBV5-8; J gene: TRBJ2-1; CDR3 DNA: TGTGCCAGCACCCGGACAGGGAATAATGAGCAGTTCTTC; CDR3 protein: CASTRTGNNEQFF
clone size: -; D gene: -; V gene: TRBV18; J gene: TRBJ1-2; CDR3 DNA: TGTGCCAGCTCTCCGAATGGACAGCCCCTACCTAACTATGGCTACACCTTC; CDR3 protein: CASSPNGQPLPNYGYTF
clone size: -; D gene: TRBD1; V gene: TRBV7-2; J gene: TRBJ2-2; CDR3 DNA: TGTGCCAGCAGCTGGGGACAGGTTTTACCCGGGGAGCTGTTTTTT; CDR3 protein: CASSWGQVLPGELFF
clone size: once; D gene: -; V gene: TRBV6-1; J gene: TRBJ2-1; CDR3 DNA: TGTGCCAGCAGTGCTACGGCCTCCTACAATGAGCAGTTCTTC; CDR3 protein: CASSATASYNEQFF
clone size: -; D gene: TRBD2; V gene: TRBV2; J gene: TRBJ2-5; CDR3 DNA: TGTGCCAGCAGTGAAGCCCGGGAGGCTTTGGAGACCCAGTACTTC; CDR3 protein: CASSEAREALETQYF
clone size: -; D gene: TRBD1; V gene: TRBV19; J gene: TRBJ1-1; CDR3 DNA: TGTGCCAGTAGTTCCCGACAGGGGGCCTACGGGGCTTTCTTT; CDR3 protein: CASSSRQGAYGAFF
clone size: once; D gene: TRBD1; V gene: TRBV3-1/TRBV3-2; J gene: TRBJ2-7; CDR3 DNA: TGTGCCAGCAGTCACAGGGGTACTTACGAGCAGTACTTC; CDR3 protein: CASSHRGTYEQYF
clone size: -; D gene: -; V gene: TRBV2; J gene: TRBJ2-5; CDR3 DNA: TGTGCCAGCAGTGTTGCGGCCCAAGAGACCCAGTACTTC; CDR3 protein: CASSVAAQETQYF
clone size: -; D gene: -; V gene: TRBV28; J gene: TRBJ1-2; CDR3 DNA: TGTGCCAGCAGTGGTCTTACAGGGACCCCCGGCTATGGCTACACCTTC; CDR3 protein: CASSGLTGTPGYGYTF
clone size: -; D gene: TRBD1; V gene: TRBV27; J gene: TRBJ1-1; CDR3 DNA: TGTGCCAGCAGCAGAGAAACGGGACAGAGTGAAGCTTTCTTT; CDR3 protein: CASSRETGQSEAFF
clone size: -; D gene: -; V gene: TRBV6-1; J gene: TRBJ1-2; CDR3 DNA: TGTGCCAGCAGTGAATTTTTTGTTCCAGACTATGGCTACACCTTC; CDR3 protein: CASSEFFVPDYGYTF
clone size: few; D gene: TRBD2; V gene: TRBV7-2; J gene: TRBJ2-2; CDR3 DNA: TGTGCCAGCAGCTTGGGACTATCCGGGGAGCTGTTTTTT; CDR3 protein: CASSLGLSGELFF
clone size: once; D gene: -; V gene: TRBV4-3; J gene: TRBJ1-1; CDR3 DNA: TGCGCCAGCAGCCTGGGAATGAACACTGAAGCTTTCTTT; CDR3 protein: CASSLGMNTEAFF
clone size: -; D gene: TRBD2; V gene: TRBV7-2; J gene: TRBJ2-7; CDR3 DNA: TGTGCCAGCAGCTTAGGGTTTAGCGGGGGAACAAACGAGCAGTACTTC; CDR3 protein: CASSLGFSGGTNEQYF
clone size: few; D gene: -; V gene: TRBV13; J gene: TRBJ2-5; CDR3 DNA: TGTGCCAGCAGCTTAAGGGGGGCGAAAGAGACCCAGTACTTC; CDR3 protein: CASSLRGAKETQYF
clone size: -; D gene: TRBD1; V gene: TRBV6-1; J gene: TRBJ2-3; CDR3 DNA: TGTGCCAGCAGTGAAAGGGGGCCACCCACAGATACGCAGTATTTT; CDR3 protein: CASSERGPPTDTQYF
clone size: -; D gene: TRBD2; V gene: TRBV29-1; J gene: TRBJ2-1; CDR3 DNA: TGCAGCGTTGAAGGAGGGACTAGCGGCTACAATGAGCAGTTCTTC; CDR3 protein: CSVEGGTSGYNEQFF
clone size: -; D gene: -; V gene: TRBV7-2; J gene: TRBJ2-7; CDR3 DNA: TGTGCCAGCAGCTTATCCTGGACAACCACCTACGAGCAGTACTTC; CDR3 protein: CASSLSWTTTYEQYF
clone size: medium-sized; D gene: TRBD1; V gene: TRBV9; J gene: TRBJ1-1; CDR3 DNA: TGTGCCAGCACCACAAGGACAGGTGAAGCTTTCTTT; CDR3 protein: CASTTRTGEAFF
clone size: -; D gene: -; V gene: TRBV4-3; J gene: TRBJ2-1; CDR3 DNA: TGCGCCAGCAGCCAGGTTTGGGGGGACGGATACAATGAGCAGTTCTTC; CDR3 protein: CASSQVWGDGYNEQFF
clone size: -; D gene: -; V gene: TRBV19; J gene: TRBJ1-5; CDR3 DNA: TGTGCCAGTAGTATGGCTAGGATTCATAGCAATCAGCCCCAGCATTTT; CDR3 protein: CASSMARIHSNQPQHF
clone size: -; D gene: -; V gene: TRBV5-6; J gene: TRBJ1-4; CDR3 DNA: TGTGCCAGCCGACGAGGGCCGGGGGAAAAACTGTTTTTT; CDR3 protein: CASRRGPGEKLFF
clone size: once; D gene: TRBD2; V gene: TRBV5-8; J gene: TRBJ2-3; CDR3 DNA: TGTGCCAGCAGCAACCCCGGGACTAGCAGCACAGATACGCAGTATTTT; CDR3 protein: CASSNPGTSSTDTQYF
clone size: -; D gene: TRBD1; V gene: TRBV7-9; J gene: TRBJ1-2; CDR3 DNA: TGTGCCAGCAGCTTAGTAGGGGGCGACGGCTACACCTTC; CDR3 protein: CASSLVGGDGYTF
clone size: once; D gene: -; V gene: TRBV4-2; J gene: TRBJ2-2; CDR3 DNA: TGTGCCAGCAGCCAAGATCCGCGGCAAGCGAACACCGGGGAGCTGTTTTTT; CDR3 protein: CASSQDPRQANTGELFF
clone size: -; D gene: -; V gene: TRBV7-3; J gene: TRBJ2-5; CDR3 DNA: TGTGCCAGCAGCGCGGGACCGAACCAAGAGACCCAGTACTTC; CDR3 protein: CASSAGPNQETQYF